The 18 T cell receptor beta chains listed next were all sequenced from one sample in a study of cytomegalovirus exposure and HLA in healthy donors. The PCR made use of 60 Vbeta and 13 Jbeta primers. The protocol was immunoSEQ multiplex PCR, while the TCRdb copy is restricted to in-frame clones and leaves out a portion. The table lists some 150,000 clones, about three quarters of them singletons, with around 1.6% in the top ten. Source material: PBMCs. Every receptor here comes from a female donor in good health and CMV-seronegative.

The chain couples TRBV14 to TRBJ2-3; tentative D call: TRBD2 (6 bases). This CDR3 has 15 residues. Between the trimmed V and J ends, which lost 3 bases and 1 base, there was a span of 11 bases. In germline, CDR1 is SGHDN, CDR2 FVKESK. CDR3 in DNA: TGTGCCAGCAGCCATGGCGGGGCCGGCACAGATACGCAGTATTTT. Protein: CASSHGGAGTDTQYF. The variable domain in full, with the rest retrieved from reference TRBV14 and TRBJ2-3, is EAGVTQFPSHSVIEKGQTVTLRCDPISGHDNLYWYRRVMGKEIKFLLHFVKESKQDESGMPNNRFLAERTGGTYSTLKVQPAELEDSGVYFCASSHGGAGTDTQYFGPGTRLTVL.

V usage is TRBV4-2 and J usage is TRBJ2-7, with 13 bases matching TRBD2. The CDR3 sequence is 17 residues long. CDR1 and CDR2 (germline): LGHNA, YNFKEQ. V lost 3 bases and J lost 2; bases outside the gene matches: 7. The CDR3 is CASSHRLAGGLAYEQYF. Here the CDR3 DNA reads TGTGCCAGCAGCCACAGACTAGCGGGGGGCTTAGCCTACGAGCAGTACTTC.

V usage is TRBV11-2 and J usage is TRBJ2-7, with 10 nucleotides matching TRBD2. Germline V gene data show CDR1 as SGHAT and CDR2 as FQNNGV. V shed 5 bases, J shed 2 bases, and the junction held 15 bases outside the gene matches. CDR3 length equals 18 residues. The CDR3 DNA reads TGTGCCAGCAGCCCAGTATCCAGCGGGAGGGGGCCTACCTACGAGCAGTACTTC. Translated: CASSPVSSGRGPTYEQYF.

V and J are TRBV25-1 and TRBJ2-3; possibly TRBD1 for D (6 bases). This CDR3 has 14 residues. With 3 bases removed from V and 9 bases from J, the gap between germline ends came to 16 bases. The germline V gene has CDR1 MGHDK and CDR2 SYGVNS. The DNA of the CDR3 is TGTGCCAGCAGTGACGTAGGACAGAGGAGGACGCAGTATTTT. It specifies CASSDVGQRRTQYF.

By sample fraction, this clone is medium-sized (0.01 to 0.1%). This chain connects TRBV25-1 to TRBJ2-2; TRBD1 matches 9 bases. The CDR3 extends over 15 amino acids. Germline loops: CDR1 MGHDK, CDR2 SYGVNS. The V gene end was trimmed by 2 bases and the J gene end by 3 bases; junction bases not matched to a gene: 1. The CDR3 nucleotides read TGTGCCAGCAGTGAAGGGGACAGGGACACCGGGGAGCTGTTTTTT. It encodes CASSEGDRDTGELFF.

The chain uses TRBV5-6 and TRBJ2-5; the D gene is possibly TRBD2 (5 bases). The germline gives CDR1 SGHDT, CDR2 YYEEEE. The CDR3 runs to 15 residues. Trimming stripped 1 base from V and 2 bases from J, with 12 bases between. The CDR3 is CASSLYGLQQETQYF. CDR3 DNA: TGTGCCAGCAGCTTGTACGGACTCCAACAAGAGACCCAGTACTTC.

This clone was observed a few times. This sequence joins TRBV2 and TRBJ1-1, with a weak D call TRBD1 (5 bases). V was shortened by 6 bases and J by 1 base, with 9 bases between the two germline ends. Per the germline V gene, CDR1 is SNHLY and CDR2 is FYNNEI. The CDR3 is 13 residues long. The CDR3 spells CASSLQENTEAFF. The CDR3 DNA reads TGTGCCAGCAGCTTACAGGAGAACACTGAAGCTTTCTTT.

The V gene is TRBV7-9, the J gene TRBJ2-2; tentatively, D is TRBD2 (5 bases). This CDR3 contains 16 residues. Germline V gene lookup returns CDR1 SEHNR and CDR2 FQNEAQ (reference sequence). With 1 base removed from V and 4 bases from J, the gap between germline ends came to 13 bases. The CDR3 here is CASSLEREFGTGELFF. CDR3 DNA: TGTGCCAGCAGCTTAGAAAGGGAGTTTGGCACCGGGGAGCTGTTTTTT.

The V call is TRBV30, the J call TRBJ2-7, with 7 bases identical to TRBD2. CDR3 length: 14 amino acids. Germline values: CDR1 GTSNPN, CDR2 SVGIG (reference sequence). V gave up 0 bases and J gave up 3 bases; unmatched junction bases: 5. The CDR3 DNA sequence: TGTGCCTGGAGTGTGGGAGGGGATGGCTACGAGCAGTACTTC. It is translated as CAWSVGGDGYEQYF.

This clone was seen just once. This chain links TRBV14 with TRBJ2-5; possible D gene TRBD1, 5 bases. The CDR3 contains 15 residues. Trimming took off 1 base at V and 1 base at J, with 10 bases between the two ends. Per the germline V gene, CDR1 is SGHDN and CDR2 is FVKESK. CDR3 loop: CASSQGFDSQETQYF. The CDR3 DNA follows: TGTGCCAGCAGCCAAGGGTTCGACAGCCAAGAGACCCAGTACTTC.

The chain carries TRBV10-3 and TRBJ2-5, with D perhaps matching TRBD2 (5 bases). The end of the DNA aligns better with TRBJ2-7, so the J call may be wrong. CDR3 size: 14 residues. CDR1 is ENHRY and CDR2 is SYGVKD in the germline V gene. CDR3 DNA sequence: TGTGCCATCAGTGAGTCAACTAGATCCTACGAGCAGTACTTC. Protein product: CAISESTRSYEQYF.

This clone was detected a few times. The chain combines TRBV2 with TRBJ1-1; no firm D call. Deletions cut 7 bases from V and 1 base from J, with 10 bases between. The CDR3 runs 13 residues. Germline values: CDR1 SNHLY, CDR2 FYNNEI. The CDR3 loop reads CASTADSNTEAFF. CDR3 sequence (DNA): TGTGCCAGCACGGCAGACTCGAACACTGAAGCTTTCTTT. The full variable domain, with the rest looked up from reference TRBV2 and TRBJ1-1, is EPEVTQTPSHQVTQMGQEVILRCVPISNHLYFYWYRQILGQKVEFLVSFYNNEISEKSEIFDDQFSVERPDGSNFTLKIRSTKLEDSAMYFCASTADSNTEAFFGQGTRLTVV.

Only a few counts were recorded for this clone. CDR3 loop: CASSLTEAPEAFF. Here the CDR3 DNA reads TGTGCCAGCAGCTTAACAGAAGCCCCTGAAGCTTTCTTT. This rearrangement joins TRBV7-8 to TRBJ1-1; D unresolved. Trimming took 2 bases from V and 6 from J, leaving 10 bases between them. The V gene's germline CDR1 is SGHVS and CDR2 FQNEAQ. The CDR3 covers 13 residues.

The count of this clone is one. The chain couples TRBV2 to TRBJ2-3; D not certain. Germline CDR1 and CDR2: SNHLY and FYNNEI. Between the trimmed V and J ends, which lost 3 bases and 0 bases, there was a span of 10 bases. The CDR3 has 15 residues. CDR3 bases: TGTGCCAGCAGTGATGCGATTTCTAGCACAGATACGCAGTATTTT. This translates into CASSDAISSTDTQYF.

The chain combines TRBV19 with TRBJ1-1; 10 nucleotides line up with TRBD1. The CDR3 extends over 15 amino acids. V lost 7 bases and J lost 4; bases outside the gene matches: 9. CDR1 and CDR2 (germline): LNHDA, SQIVND (reference sequence). Here the CDR3 reads CASIQVGQGVTEAFF. The CDR3 coding sequence is TGTGCCAGTATTCAAGTCGGACAGGGGGTCACTGAAGCTTTCTTT.

The chain recombines TRBV15 with TRBJ1-2; 8 bases agree with TRBD1. Trimming cost V 1 base and J 6 bases; bases outside gene matches: 13. This CDR3 is built from 17 residues. Germline CDR1 reads LNHNV; CDR2 reads YYDKDF (reference sequence). The CDR3 DNA is TGTGCCACCAGCAGAGTTCAGGGGGCGGCAGGGTGGGATGGCTACACCTTC. Its protein is CATSRVQGAAGWDGYTF.

DNA for the CDR3: TGTGCCAGCAGTTACTTGTCAGTGTACACCGGGGAGCTGTTTTTT. Protein product: CASSYLSVYTGELFF. The chain has TRBV6-5 and TRBJ2-2; no clear D. V was pared by 1 base and J by 3 bases, with 9 bases between. Germline V lookup: CDR1 MNHEY, CDR2 SVGAGI. The CDR3 has 15 residues.

The gene calls are TRBV7-9 and TRBJ1-2, with D tentatively TRBD1 (5 bases). There are 13 residues in the CDR3. The V end lost 5 bases, the J end lost 6 bases, and 13 bases lay between the germline ends. CDR1 SEHNR and CDR2 FQNEAQ come from the germline V gene (reference sequence). CDR3 in amino acids: CASSPRGRDGYTF. In DNA form, the CDR3 reads TGTGCCAGCAGCCCGCGGGGGAGAGATGGCTACACCTTC.